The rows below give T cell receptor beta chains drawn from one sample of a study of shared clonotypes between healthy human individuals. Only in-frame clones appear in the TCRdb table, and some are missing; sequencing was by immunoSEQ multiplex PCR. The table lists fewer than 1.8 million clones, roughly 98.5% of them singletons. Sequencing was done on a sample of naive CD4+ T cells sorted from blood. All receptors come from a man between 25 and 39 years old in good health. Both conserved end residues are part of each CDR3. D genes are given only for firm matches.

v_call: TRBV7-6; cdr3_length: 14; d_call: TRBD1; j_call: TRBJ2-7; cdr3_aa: CASSLVSGGSQQYF; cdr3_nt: TGTGCCAGCAGCTTAGTGTCAGGGGGCTCTCAGCAGTACTTC
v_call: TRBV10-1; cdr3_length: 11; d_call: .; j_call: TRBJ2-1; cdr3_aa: CASSYRNEQFF; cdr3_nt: TGCGCCAGCAGTTATCGGAATGAGCAGTTCTTC
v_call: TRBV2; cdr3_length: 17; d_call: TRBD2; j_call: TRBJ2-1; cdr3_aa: CASRPGNGRAAYNEQFF; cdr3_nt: TGTGCCAGCAGGCCCGGCAACGGGAGGGCCGCCTACAATGAGCAGTTCTTC
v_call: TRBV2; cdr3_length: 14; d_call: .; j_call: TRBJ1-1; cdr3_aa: CASSDPGADTEAFF; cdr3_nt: TGTGCCAGCAGTGATCCGGGGGCTGACACTGAAGCTTTCTTT
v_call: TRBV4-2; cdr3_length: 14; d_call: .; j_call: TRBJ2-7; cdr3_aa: CASSQLPAVYEQYF; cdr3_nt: TGTGCCAGCAGCCAACTACCGGCGGTCTACGAGCAGTACTTC
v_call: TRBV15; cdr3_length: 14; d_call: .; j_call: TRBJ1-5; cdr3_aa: CATSREAVWQPQHF; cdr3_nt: TGTGCCACCAGCAGAGAGGCGGTTTGGCAGCCCCAGCATTTT
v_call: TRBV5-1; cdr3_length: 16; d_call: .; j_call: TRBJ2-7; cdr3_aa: CASSLASGQLGYEQYF; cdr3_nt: TGCGCCAGCAGCTTGGCGTCGGGTCAACTTGGGTACGAGCAGTACTTC
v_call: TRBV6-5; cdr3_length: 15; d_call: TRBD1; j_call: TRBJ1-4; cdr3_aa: CASSRDSATNEKLFF; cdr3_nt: TGTGCCAGCAGTAGGGACAGTGCAACTAATGAAAAACTGTTTTTT
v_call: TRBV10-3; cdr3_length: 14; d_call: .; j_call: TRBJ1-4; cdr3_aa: CASGHGEREEKLFF; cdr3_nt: TGTGCCAGCGGACACGGGGAACGGGAAGAAAAACTGTTTTTT
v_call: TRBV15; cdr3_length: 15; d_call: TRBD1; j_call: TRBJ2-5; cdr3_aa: CATSRERQGLGTQYF; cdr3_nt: TGTGCCACCAGCAGAGAAAGACAGGGTTTGGGGACCCAGTACTTC